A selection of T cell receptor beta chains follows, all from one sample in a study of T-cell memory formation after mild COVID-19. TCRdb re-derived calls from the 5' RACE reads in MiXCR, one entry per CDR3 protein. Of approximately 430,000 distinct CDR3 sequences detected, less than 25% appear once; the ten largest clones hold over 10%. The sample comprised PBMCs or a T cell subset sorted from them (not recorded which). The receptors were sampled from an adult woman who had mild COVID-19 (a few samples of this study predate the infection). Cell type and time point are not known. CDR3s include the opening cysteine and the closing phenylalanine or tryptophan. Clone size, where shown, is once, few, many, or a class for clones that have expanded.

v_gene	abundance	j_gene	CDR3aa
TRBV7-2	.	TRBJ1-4	CASSTHRTGPNEKLFF
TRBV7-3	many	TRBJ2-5	CASSSGLAGETQYF
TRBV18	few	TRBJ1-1	CASSPSGNDEAFF
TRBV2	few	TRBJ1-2	CASSRTAFGGYTF
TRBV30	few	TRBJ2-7	CAWNPTGISYEQYF
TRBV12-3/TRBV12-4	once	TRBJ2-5	CASSAFTVQETQYF
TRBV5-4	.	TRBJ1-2	CASSSDVGGYTF
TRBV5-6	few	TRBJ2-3	CASSWAGPRGDTQYF
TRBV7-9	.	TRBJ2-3	CASSLASGRTDTQYF
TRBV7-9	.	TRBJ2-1	CASSPLGVWTENNEQFF
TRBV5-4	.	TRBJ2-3	CASSLLAGGKDTQYF
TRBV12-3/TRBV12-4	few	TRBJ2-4	CASREDRGRKNIQYF
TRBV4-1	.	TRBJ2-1	CASSQRWTGLAGTSSYNEQFF
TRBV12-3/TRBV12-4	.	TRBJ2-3	CASSSWTSGTDTQYF
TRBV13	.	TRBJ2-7	CASSEDRVGPYEQYF
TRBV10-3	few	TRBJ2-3	CAISGGGGTDTQYF
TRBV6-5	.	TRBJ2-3	CASRMGGGTDTQYF
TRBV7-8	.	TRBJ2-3	CASSLDRGTYADTQYF
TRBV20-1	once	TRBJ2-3	CSARADRGVTDTQYF
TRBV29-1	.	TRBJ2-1	CSVSGGEQFF
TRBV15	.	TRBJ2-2	CATSQGVVWTGELFF
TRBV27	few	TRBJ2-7	CASSLLGEEQYF
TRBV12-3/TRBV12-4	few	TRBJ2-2	CASSRQPWELFF
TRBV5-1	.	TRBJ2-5	CASSWGRPGQETQYF
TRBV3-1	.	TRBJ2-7	CASTKAGAGHEQYF
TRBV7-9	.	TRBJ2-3	CASSSSWTGASTDTQYF
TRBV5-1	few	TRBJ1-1	CASSLDSGFTEAFF
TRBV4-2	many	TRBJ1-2	CASSQDRDADYGYTF
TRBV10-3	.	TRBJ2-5	CAISESNGGKTQYF